The rows below give T cell receptor beta chains drawn from one sample of a study of early T cells in non-severe SARS-CoV-2 infection. TCRdb re-called the 5' RACE reads through MiXCR, storing one row per CDR3 protein. Among roughly 28,000 distinct CDR3 sequences, around 4.4% were seen once, and the ten largest hold approximately 10%. The specimen was whole blood. The receptors shown here come from an adult who was a healthcare worker with PCR-confirmed SARS-CoV-2 infection or an uninfected control (not recorded which). CDR3s include the opening cysteine and the closing phenylalanine or tryptophan. The D gene is left open where the match is weak. Size is omitted from some rows. Given values are once, few, many or a class for expanded clones.

TRBJ2-1,many,TRBD2,TRBV5-1,CASSQKGTSGTSSYNEQFF,TGCGCCAGCAGCCAAAAAGGGACTAGCGGGACGAGCTCCTACAATGAGCAGTTCTTC
TRBJ2-5,few,TRBD1,TRBV6-1,CASSEIRDSKRKETQYF,TGTGCCAGCAGTGAGATCCGGGACAGTAAAAGAAAGGAGACCCAGTACTTC
TRBJ2-1,many,TRBD2,TRBV6-6,CASSYWASGSPTNEQFF,TGTGCCAGCAGTTACTGGGCTAGCGGGAGTCCTACCAATGAGCAGTTCTTC
TRBJ2-1,many,-,TRBV12-3/TRBV12-4,CASSLSSLRGVEFF,TGTGCCAGCAGTTTGTCTTCCCTTAGGGGAGTGGAGTTCTTC
TRBJ2-1,-,TRBD2,TRBV20-1,CSASILAGGSNEQFF,TGCAGTGCTAGTATACTAGCGGGAGGTTCGAATGAGCAGTTCTTC
TRBJ1-2,many,-,TRBV2,CASSDGRRAGYTF,TGTGCCAGCAGTGACGGCAGGAGGGCTGGCTACACCTTC
TRBJ2-1,medium-sized,-,TRBV3-1,CASSQGQRLNEQFF,TGTGCCAGCAGCCAAGGGCAGCGCCTTAATGAGCAGTTCTTC
TRBJ2-7,-,TRBD2,TRBV7-2,CASSLAAGGAYEQYF,TGTGCCAGCAGCCTGGCAGCGGGAGGGGCCTACGAGCAGTACTTC
TRBJ2-7,many,-,TRBV19,CASSEATGTPYEQYF,TGTGCCAGTAGCGAAGCGACAGGCACCCCCTACGAGCAGTACTTC
TRBJ2-2,few,-,TRBV5-1,CASTPASFGELFF,TGCGCCAGCACCCCAGCGAGCTTCGGGGAGCTGTTTTTT
TRBJ2-5,many,-,TRBV7-9,CASSLVAGAQETQYF,TGTGCCAGCAGCTTAGTTGCAGGGGCGCAAGAGACCCAGTACTTC
TRBJ2-7,many,TRBD1,TRBV13,CASSLGLGQGSSYEQYF,TGTGCCAGCAGCTTAGGTTTGGGACAGGGGAGCTCCTACGAGCAGTACTTC
TRBJ2-1,few,TRBD2,TRBV4-2,CASSLSRELTYNEQFF,TGTGCCAGCAGCTTATCGCGGGAGTTGACCTACAATGAGCAGTTCTTC
TRBJ2-7,many,-,TRBV5-4,CASSSGSGDYEQYF,TGTGCCAGCAGCTCGGGCTCCGGGGACTACGAGCAGTACTTC
TRBJ2-1,many,-,TRBV12-3/TRBV12-4,CASSKALYNEQFF,TGTGCCAGCAGTAAGGCCCTATACAATGAGCAGTTCTTC
TRBJ2-7,many,-,TRBV10-3,CAIRSGVEQYF,TGTGCCATCAGGTCCGGAGTTGAGCAGTACTTC
TRBJ2-1,many,TRBD2,TRBV6-2/TRBV6-3,CASKYSGRALYNEQFF,TGTGCCAGCAAATATAGCGGGAGGGCCCTCTACAATGAGCAGTTCTTC
TRBJ1-5,many,-,TRBV21-1,CASSKDGSCEHQPQHF,TGTGCCAGCAGCAAAGATGGCTCTTGTGAGCATCAGCCCCAGCATTTT
TRBJ2-3,many,TRBD1,TRBV29-1,CSAKRQGSTDTQYF,TGCAGCGCCAAGAGACAGGGGAGCACAGATACGCAGTATTTT
TRBJ1-5,many,TRBD1,TRBV27,CASSLSATGGNQPQHF,TGTGCCAGCAGTTTATCCGCGACAGGGGGCAATCAGCCCCAGCATTTT
TRBJ2-1,few,TRBD2,TRBV3-1,CASSTRTSESFF,TGTGCCAGCAGCACTCGGACTAGCGAGTCGTTCTTC
TRBJ1-3,many,-,TRBV20-1,CSARSRVENTIYF,TGCAGTGCTAGATCCCGGGTTGAAAACACCATATATTTT
TRBJ1-5,many,TRBD1,TRBV7-9,CASSLHQGAGQPQHF,TGTGCCAGCAGCTTACACCAGGGGGCTGGCCAGCCCCAGCATTTT
TRBJ1-5,many,-,TRBV7-3,CASGEGPNQPQHF,TGTGCCAGCGGCGAGGGTCCCAATCAGCCCCAGCATTTT
TRBJ1-3,-,-,TRBV6-6,CASNPLQGSSGNTIYF,TGTGCCAGCAATCCACTCCAGGGATCCTCTGGAAACACCATATATTTT
TRBJ1-1,many,TRBD1,TRBV6-6,CASSRSGTGAGGTEAFF,TGTGCCAGCAGCCGGTCGGGGACAGGGGCCGGAGGGACTGAAGCTTTCTTT
TRBJ2-1,many,-,TRBV6-2/TRBV6-3,CASNPRGSSYNEQFF,TGTGCCAGCAACCCAAGGGGGAGCTCCTACAATGAGCAGTTCTTC
TRBJ2-3,many,TRBD2,TRBV30,CASASGSLNTQYF,TGTGCCTCCGCTAGCGGGAGCTTAAATACGCAGTATTTT
TRBJ2-1,-,TRBD2,TRBV7-3,CASSLGTSGSGYNEQFF,TGTGCCAGCAGCTTGGGGACTAGCGGGAGTGGTTACAATGAGCAGTTCTTC
TRBJ1-2,many,-,TRBV6-2/TRBV6-3,CASTPEFIYGYTF,TGTGCCAGCACCCCGGAGTTTATCTATGGCTACACCTTC
TRBJ2-7,many,-,TRBV7-2,CASSIELLAVDEQYF,TGTGCCAGCAGCATAGAACTCTTAGCTGTCGACGAGCAGTACTTC
TRBJ2-1,-,-,TRBV27,CASSLSGLGGYNEQFF,TGTGCCAGCAGTTTATCTGGTCTAGGGGGCTACAATGAGCAGTTCTTC
TRBJ1-3,many,-,TRBV23-1,CATPRVGNTIYF,TGCGCCACCCCACGGGTCGGAAACACCATATATTTT
TRBJ1-2,many,TRBD1,TRBV20-1,CSVTQGMAGYTF,TGCAGTGTCACACAGGGGATGGCTGGCTACACCTTC
TRBJ2-3,many,-,TRBV6-2/TRBV6-3,CATHPGRQRTDTQYF,TGTGCCACCCATCCAGGTCGTCAGCGCACAGATACGCAGTATTTT
TRBJ2-1,many,-,TRBV29-1,CSVEWGVGNEQFF,TGCAGCGTTGAATGGGGGGTTGGGAATGAGCAGTTCTTC
TRBJ1-1,medium-sized,-,TRBV7-2,CASSLGRGEAFF,TGTGCCAGCAGCTTAGGTCGTGGTGAAGCTTTCTTT
TRBJ2-7,many,TRBD2,TRBV29-1,CSVATAGLSYEQYF,TGCAGCGTCGCTACAGCGGGGCTCTCCTACGAGCAGTACTTC
TRBJ1-2,many,-,TRBV28,CASSLPEEGTNYGYTF,TGTGCCAGCAGTTTGCCCGAGGAAGGGACTAACTATGGCTACACCTTC
TRBJ2-1,medium-sized,TRBD2,TRBV4-1,CASSQVEQREVADEQFF,TGCGCCAGCAGCCAAGTGGAGCAGCGGGAGGTAGCGGATGAGCAGTTCTTC